The clone carrying this TCR beta chain was found many times. Primers used for first-strand cDNA, a TRAV- and TRBV-specific set, covered both alpha and beta chains. TCR amplification ran 20 PCR cycles using constant-region and V-primer adapter primers. Amplification of the isolated mRNA used in vitro transcription. TCRdb independently ran MiXCR on the reads; one entry per CDR3 protein. There are roughly 100,000 distinct CDR3 sequences in the sample; less than 25% occur only once, and over 10% lies in the top ten. Time point noted: after trial treatment. The treatment is: LDRT plus nivolumab, ipilimumab, low-dose cyclophosphamide and aspirin (RACIN trial). The treatment that donors received included nivolumab, ipilimumab, aspirin, low-dose cyclophosphamide and low-dose radiotherapy. The sample is drawn from a study of low-dose radiotherapy and immunotherapy resistance in tumors. Across the study: It was 1 Gy per fraction every two weeks that Cohort 2 received, adding up to 13 Gy over 26 weeks. Intravenous ipilimumab 1 mg/kg every six weeks was given with nivolumab 240 mg every two weeks.

The sample in question was PBMCs, obtained after low-dose radiotherapy plus immunotherapy. The sequence derives from a female donor with ovarian cancer.

This CDR3 is CASSSPTSGSSYNEQFF. CDR3 DNA sequence: TGTGCCAGCAGCTCCCCCACTAGCGGGAGCTCCTACAATGAGCAGTTCTTC. The chain carries TRBV11-3 and TRBJ2-1, with TRBD2 matching over 11 bases. This CDR3 has 17 residues. Trimming at V came to 4 bases and at J to 0 bases, leaving 5 bases not matched to a gene. CDR1 and CDR2 (germline): SGHNT, YENEEA.